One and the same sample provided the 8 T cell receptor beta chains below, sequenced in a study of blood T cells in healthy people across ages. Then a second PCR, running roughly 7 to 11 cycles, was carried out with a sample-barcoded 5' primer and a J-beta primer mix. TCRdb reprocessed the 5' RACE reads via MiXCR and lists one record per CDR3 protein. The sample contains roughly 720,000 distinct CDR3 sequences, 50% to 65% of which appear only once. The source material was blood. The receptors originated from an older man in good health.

CDR3 sequence: CASSPTGGGGTDTQYF. Written as DNA, the CDR3 is TGTGCCAGCAGCCCGACTGGGGGGGGGGGCACAGATACGCAGTATTTT. The chain couples TRBV7-2 to TRBJ2-3, with 7 bases aligning to TRBD2. The CDR3 covers 16 residues. CDR1 and CDR2 from the germline V gene are SGHTA and FQGNSA. V trimming: 5 bases; J trimming: 1 base; junction bases outside the gene matches: 9.

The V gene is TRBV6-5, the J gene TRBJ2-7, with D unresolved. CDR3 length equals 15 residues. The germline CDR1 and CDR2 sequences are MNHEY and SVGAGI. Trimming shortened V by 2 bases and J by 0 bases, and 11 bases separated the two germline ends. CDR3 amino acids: CASSYSQSSSYEQYF. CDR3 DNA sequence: TGTGCCAGCAGTTACAGTCAGAGCAGCTCCTACGAGCAGTACTTC.

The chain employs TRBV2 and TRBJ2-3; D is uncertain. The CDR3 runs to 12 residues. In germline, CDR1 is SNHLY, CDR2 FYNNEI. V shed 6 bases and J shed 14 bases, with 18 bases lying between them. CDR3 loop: CASSLDVGYAYF. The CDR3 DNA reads TGTGCCAGCAGCCTGGACGTGGGATACGCGTATTTT.

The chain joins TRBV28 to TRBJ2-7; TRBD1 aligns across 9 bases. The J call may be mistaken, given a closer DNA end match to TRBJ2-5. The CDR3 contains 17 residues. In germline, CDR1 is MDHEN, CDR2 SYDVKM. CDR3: CASSLRSGQGMGETQYF. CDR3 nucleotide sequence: TGTGCCAGCAGTTTAAGAAGTGGACAGGGGATGGGGGAGACCCAGTACTTC.

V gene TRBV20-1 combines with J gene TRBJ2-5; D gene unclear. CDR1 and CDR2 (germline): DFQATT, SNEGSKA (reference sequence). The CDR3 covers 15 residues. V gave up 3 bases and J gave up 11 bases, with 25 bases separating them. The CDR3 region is CSASRRRGNYNEQYF. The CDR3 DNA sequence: TGCAGTGCTAGTCGGCGAAGAGGAAACTACAATGAGCAGTACTTC.

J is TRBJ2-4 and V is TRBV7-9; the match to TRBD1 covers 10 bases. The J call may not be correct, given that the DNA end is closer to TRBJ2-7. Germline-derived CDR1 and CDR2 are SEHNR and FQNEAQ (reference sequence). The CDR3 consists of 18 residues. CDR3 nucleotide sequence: TGTGCCAGCAGCTTAGGTGGGCGCTTGGGACAGGGGTTCTACGAGCAGTACTTC. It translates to CASSLGGRLGQGFYEQYF.

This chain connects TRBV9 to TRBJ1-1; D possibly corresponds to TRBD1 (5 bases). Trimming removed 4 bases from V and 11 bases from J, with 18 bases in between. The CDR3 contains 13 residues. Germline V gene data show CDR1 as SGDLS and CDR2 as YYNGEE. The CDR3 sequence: CASSPGGLGIAFF. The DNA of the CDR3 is TGTGCCAGCAGCCCCGGGGGATTAGGTATCGCTTTCTTT.

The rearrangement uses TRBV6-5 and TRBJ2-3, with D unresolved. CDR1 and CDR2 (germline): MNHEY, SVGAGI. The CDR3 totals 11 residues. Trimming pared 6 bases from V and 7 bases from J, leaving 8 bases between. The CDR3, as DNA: TGTGCCAGCAGCGAGCAGAATACGCAGTATTTT. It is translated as CASSEQNTQYF.